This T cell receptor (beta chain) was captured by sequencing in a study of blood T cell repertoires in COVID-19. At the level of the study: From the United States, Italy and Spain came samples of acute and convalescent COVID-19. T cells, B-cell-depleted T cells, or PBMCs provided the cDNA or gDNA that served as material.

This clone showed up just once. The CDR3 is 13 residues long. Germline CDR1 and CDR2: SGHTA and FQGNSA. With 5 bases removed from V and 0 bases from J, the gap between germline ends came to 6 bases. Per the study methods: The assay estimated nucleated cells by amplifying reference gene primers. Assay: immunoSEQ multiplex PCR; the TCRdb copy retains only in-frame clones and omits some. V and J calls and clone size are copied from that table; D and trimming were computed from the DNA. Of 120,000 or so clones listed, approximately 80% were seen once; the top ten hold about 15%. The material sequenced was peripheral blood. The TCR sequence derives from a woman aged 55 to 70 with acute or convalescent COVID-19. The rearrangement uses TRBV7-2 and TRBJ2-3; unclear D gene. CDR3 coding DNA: TGTGCCAGCAGCGTCTATAGCACAGATACGCAGTATTTT. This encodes CASSVYSTDTQYF.